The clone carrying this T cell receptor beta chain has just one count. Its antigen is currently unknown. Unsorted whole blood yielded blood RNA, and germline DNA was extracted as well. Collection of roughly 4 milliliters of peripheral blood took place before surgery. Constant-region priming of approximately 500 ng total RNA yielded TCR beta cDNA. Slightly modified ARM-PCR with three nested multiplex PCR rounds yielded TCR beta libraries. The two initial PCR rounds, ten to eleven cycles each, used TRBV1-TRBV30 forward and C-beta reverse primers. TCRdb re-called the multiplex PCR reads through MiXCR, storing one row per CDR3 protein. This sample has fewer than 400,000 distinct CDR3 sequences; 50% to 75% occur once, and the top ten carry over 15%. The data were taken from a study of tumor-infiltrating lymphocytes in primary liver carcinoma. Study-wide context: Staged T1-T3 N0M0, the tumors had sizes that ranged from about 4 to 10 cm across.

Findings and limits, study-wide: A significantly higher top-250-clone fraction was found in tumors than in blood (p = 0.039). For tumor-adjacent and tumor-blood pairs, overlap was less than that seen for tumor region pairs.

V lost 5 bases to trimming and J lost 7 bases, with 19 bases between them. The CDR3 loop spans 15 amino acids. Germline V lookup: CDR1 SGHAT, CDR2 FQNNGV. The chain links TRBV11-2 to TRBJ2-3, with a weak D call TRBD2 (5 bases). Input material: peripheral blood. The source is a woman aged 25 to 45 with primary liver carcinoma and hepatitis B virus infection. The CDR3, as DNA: TGTGCCAGCAGCCAAAGCGGAAGTGGGCGTAATACGCAGTATTTT. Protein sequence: CASSQSGSGRNTQYF.